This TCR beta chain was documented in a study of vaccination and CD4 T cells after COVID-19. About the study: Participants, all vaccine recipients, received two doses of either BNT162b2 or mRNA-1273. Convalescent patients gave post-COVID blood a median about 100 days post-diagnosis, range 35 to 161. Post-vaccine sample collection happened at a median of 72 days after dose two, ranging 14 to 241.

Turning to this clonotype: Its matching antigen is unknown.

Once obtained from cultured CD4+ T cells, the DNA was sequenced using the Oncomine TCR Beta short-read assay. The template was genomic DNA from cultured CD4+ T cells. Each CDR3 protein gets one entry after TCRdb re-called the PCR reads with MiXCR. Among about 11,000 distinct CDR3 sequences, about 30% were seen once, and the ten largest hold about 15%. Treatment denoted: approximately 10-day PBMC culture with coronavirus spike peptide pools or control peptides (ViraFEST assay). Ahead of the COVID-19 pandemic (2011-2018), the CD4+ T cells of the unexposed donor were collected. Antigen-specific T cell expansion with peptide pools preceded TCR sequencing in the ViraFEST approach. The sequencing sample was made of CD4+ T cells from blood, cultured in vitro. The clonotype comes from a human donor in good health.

The CDR3 reads CASSPTGAGGVPDTQYF. The CDR3 bases are TGTGCCAGCAGCCCGACCGGGGCGGGAGGGGTCCCAGATACGCAGTATTTT. The chain uses TRBV7-2 and TRBJ2-3; 9 nucleotides line up with TRBD2. Germline CDR1 reads SGHTA; CDR2 reads FQGNSA. The CDR3 has 17 amino acids. Germline trimming cut 5 bases from V and 4 bases from J; bases unmatched to any gene: 13.